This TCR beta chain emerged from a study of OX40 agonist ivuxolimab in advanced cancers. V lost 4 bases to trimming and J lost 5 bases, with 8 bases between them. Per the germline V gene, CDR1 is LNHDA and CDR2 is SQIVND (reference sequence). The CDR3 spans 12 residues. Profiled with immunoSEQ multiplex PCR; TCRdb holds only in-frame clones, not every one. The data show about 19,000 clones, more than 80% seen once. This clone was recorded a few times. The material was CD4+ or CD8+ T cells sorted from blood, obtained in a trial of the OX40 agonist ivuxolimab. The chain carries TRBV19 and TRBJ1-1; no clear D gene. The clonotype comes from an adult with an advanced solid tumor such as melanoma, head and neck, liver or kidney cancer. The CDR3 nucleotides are TGTGCCAGTAGTAGCGGGTTGACTGAAGCTTTCTTT. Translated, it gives CASSSGLTEAFF.